The 10 T cell receptor beta chains in this list originate from one sample, sequenced in a study of CD8 T cells in ankylosing spondylitis. TCRdb processed the 5' RACE reads anew with MiXCR; each CDR3 protein has one entry. The sample consists of approximately 130,000 distinct CDR3 sequences, approximately 9.9% of them appearing once. The specimen was blood, either unsorted or a sorted T cell fraction (not recorded which). All receptors derive from a male donor with ankylosing spondylitis or in good health (not recorded which).

This clonotype was recorded only once. One junction end disagrees with the germline gene, perhaps due to a read error. The rearrangement joins TRBV7-2 to TRBJ2-5; 7 nucleotides match TRBD2. Per the germline V gene, CDR1 is SGHTA and CDR2 is FQGNSA. This CDR3 has 14 residues. CDR3 protein: CASLTSGVQEPQYF. In DNA, the CDR3 is TGTGCCAGTCTCACAAGCGGGGTCCAAGAGCCCCAGTACTTC.

The sample holds many counts of this clonotype. The chain couples TRBV4-2 to TRBJ2-7; D might be TRBD2 (5 bases). The germline CDR1 and CDR2 sequences are LGHNA and YNFKEQ. V was shortened by 5 bases and J by 9 bases, with 17 bases between the two germline ends. This CDR3 is built from 13 residues. This CDR3 reads CASSSAETMGQYF. CDR3 sequence (DNA): TGTGCCAGCAGCTCTGCTGAGACTATGGGGCAGTACTTC.

There are many counts of this clonotype. J is TRBJ2-2 and V is TRBV13; 9 bases agree with TRBD1. CDR3 length: 17 residues. J lost 6 bases, V lost 3 bases, and 11 bases had no gene match. Looked up from germline, CDR1 is PRHDT and CDR2 is FYEKMQ (reference sequence). Written as DNA, the CDR3 is TGTGCCAGCAGCTTCCGGGACAGGGCTATCGTGGCCGGGGAGCTGTTTTTT. It specifies CASSFRDRAIVAGELFF.

The chain uses TRBV6-2 or TRBV6-3 and TRBJ2-1, with 10 bases that match TRBD2. This CDR3 is built from 17 residues. V shed 5 bases and J 0 bases; nucleotides not matched to a gene: 7. CDR1 and CDR2 from the germline V gene are MNHEY and SVGEGT. The CDR3 loop is CASSGGLAASSYNEQFF. In DNA form, the CDR3 reads TGTGCCAGCAGTGGCGGACTAGCGGCGAGCTCCTACAATGAGCAGTTCTTC.

This clonotype was observed at least ten times. CDR3 in DNA: TGTGCCAGCAGCTTACAGTCAGGGGGAAAGACCCAGTACTTC. Its translation: CASSLQSGGKTQYF. This chain joins TRBV7-9 and TRBJ2-5; 7 nucleotides align to TRBD1. Trimming removed 2 bases from V and 6 bases from J; junction bases left unmatched: 6. The CDR3 runs to 14 residues. The germline gives CDR1 SEHNR, CDR2 FQNEAQ (reference sequence).

By share, this clonotype ranks as medium-sized. V and J are TRBV4-1 and TRBJ1-6, with a tentative D call TRBD1 (5 bases). Trimming shortened V by 4 bases and J by 6 bases, and 13 bases separated the two germline ends. CDR1 is MGHRA and CDR2 is YSYEKL in the germline V gene. The length of the CDR3 is 15 residues. DNA for the CDR3: TGCGCCAGCAGCCTTACAGGAGACGCTAATTCACCCCTCCACTTT. Its protein product is CASSLTGDANSPLHF.

This clonotype was observed at least ten times. In nucleotides, the CDR3 is TGTGCCAGCAGCTTAGTTGGGGTTAACACTGAAGCTTTCTTT. Translating gives CASSLVGVNTEAFF. V and J are TRBV7-9 and TRBJ1-1; no definite D call. This CDR3 comprises 14 residues. With 1 base removed from V and 2 bases from J, the gap between germline ends came to 8 bases. Germline values: CDR1 SEHNR, CDR2 FQNEAQ (reference sequence).

This clonotype was picked up many times. This sequence joins TRBV7-9 and TRBJ2-4, with D possibly matching TRBD1 (6 bases). CDR1 is SEHNR and CDR2 is FQNEAQ in the germline V gene (reference sequence). CDR3 length: 15 residues. Between the trimmed V and J ends, which lost 1 base and 5 bases, there was a span of 12 bases. The CDR3 protein is CASSLGLGHQNIQYF. DNA of the CDR3: TGTGCCAGCAGCTTAGGTCTGGGACACCAAAACATTCAGTACTTC.

This clonotype was counted many times. V is TRBV7-2 and J is TRBJ2-1; 7 bases agree with TRBD2. CDR3 size: 13 residues. V trimming: 1 base; J trimming: 13 bases; junction bases outside the gene matches: 7. Germline-derived CDR1 and CDR2 are SGHTA and FQGNSA. Here the CDR3 DNA reads TGTGCCAGCAGCTTAGTTGTGGGAGGGCCTCAGTTCTTC. It specifies CASSLVVGGPQFF.

This clonotype has only a few counts. The chain is built from TRBV6-1 and TRBJ1-2; 8 bases are shared with TRBD1. V lost 5 bases and J lost 5; bases outside the gene matches: 10. Germline CDR1 reads MNHNS; CDR2 reads SASEGT. The CDR3 covers 15 residues. CDR3 nucleotides: TGTGCCAGCAGTAAACCCGGACAGGGAGGGTATGGCTACACCTTC. This translates into CASSKPGQGGYGYTF.